The clone carrying this T cell receptor (beta chain) occurred a few times. Amplified regions were TCR beta CDR3 sequences from RNA transcripts. A first-round RT-PCR of the TCR CDR3 used the HTBI primer set. Using its own MiXCR run on the multiplex PCR reads, TCRdb lists one record per CDR3 protein. The sample holds under 350,000 distinct CDR3 sequences, roughly 18% seen once. The data were obtained in a study of T cells in Graves' hyperthyroidism and ophthalmopathy. The germline gives CDR1 MNHNS, CDR2 SASEGT. The CDR3 contains 15 residues. The germline V and J ends were trimmed by 6 bases and 0 bases, with 9 bases remaining between them.

This chain joins TRBV6-1 and TRBJ2-6; the D is unclear. The TCR sequence derives from a woman between 50 and 59 years old with Graves' hyperthyroidism. Sequenced: blood. In nucleotides, the CDR3 is TGTGCCAGCAGCCCAGGTTCCTCTGGGGCCAACGTCCTGACTTTC. Protein: CASSPGSSGANVLTF.